This paragraph reports one T cell receptor beta chain. The antigen this receptor binds is unknown. Base qualities are not provided; no much larger clone lies one nucleotide away. This entry belongs to a study of T cells after yellow fever vaccination (dated by TCRdb to between 2017 and 2020). Regarding the complete study: Libraries from fractions with low cell numbers were prepared with the SMART-Seq v4 Ultra Low Input RNA kit. Blood was drawn at multiple timepoints before and after primary and secondary immunization, with bulk PBMC replicates and cell subsets isolated. To follow T-cell clones before and after both primary and booster YFV17D yellow fever vaccination, bulk TCR alpha and beta repertoires underwent longitudinal sequencing. Two healthy male donors, one aged 18 to 29 and one aged 30 to 40 years, made up the cohort.

The meaning of the sample's treatment or condition label: live attenuated yellow fever vaccine strain. PBMCs were isolated from peripheral blood using a standard Ficoll-Paque protocol. CD4 and CD8 T-cell fractions were isolated with Dynabeads CD4 and CD8 positive selection kits. TriZol was used to extract RNA from bulk PBMCs, CD4 and CD8 fractions, and dextramer-positive and dextramer-negative fractions. From the cysteine through the phenylalanine, the CDR3 covers 16 amino acids. Here the CDR3 DNA is all that survives: 48 bases in frame from base 1. The study at large found these results: A small share of clonotypes occurred in both CD4 and CD8 compartments, likely arising from convergent recombination. Compared with the primary T-cell response, the secondary T-cell response was weaker but faster, peaking on day 5 rather than day 15. Only a couple of donors were included in the study, so the extent to which the findings can be generalized is limited. Because abundant contaminating clonotypes from the bulk population could be contained in FACS-sorted repertoires, computational filtering was required. Most clones expanded after primary vaccination (96% of CD4 and roughly 90% of CD8) were re-detected after the booster, suggesting that broad memory maintenance occurred.

Sequencing was carried out with an Illumina NovaSeq 6000. TCR cDNA was made using 5'RACE template switching, a step that added a universal primer site and unique molecular identifiers. Priming for cDNA synthesis came from both the TCR alpha and TCR beta constant segments. Library amplification involved two PCR steps, and the second step added sample barcodes and sequencing adapters. Libraries were sequenced on Illumina HiSeq 2500 (2x100 bp) or NovaSeq (2x150 bp). On the authors' methods: MIGEC handled demultiplexing of reads and collapsing into UMI consensus sequences, while MiXCR performed V(D)J alignment. Using edgeR on replicate PBMC samples, clonotypes were called vaccine-responding if FDR was below 0.01 and the log2 fold change was above 5 up to day 15. CD4 or CD8 identity was assigned to each bulk clonotype according to whether the clonotype was present at higher abundance in the sequenced CD4 repertoire or the sequenced CD8 repertoire. The public reads were reanalyzed by TCRdb: fastp trimming at Q25, MiXCR alignment, in-frame beta chains only. Every CDR3 protein is listed once, alongside the most common genes and DNA of its rows. For this entry, the V and J calls and clone size follow TCRdb and not the study's own pipeline. Here the sample has 340,000 or so distinct CDR3 sequences; around 13% occur a single time. The biggest ten clones account for 2.5% to 4% of the sample.

Sequenced material: CD4+ T cells sorted from PBMCs, taken 15 days after the yellow fever booster vaccination. This sequence was found in a young man who received the YFV17D yellow fever vaccine. The rearrangement joined TRBV21-1 to TRBJ2-5; the DNA was not compared with TRBD1, the D call given in the table. TRBV21-1 is a recognized pseudogene. CDR3 loop: CASSKRGQINQETQYF. The nucleotide sequence reads as follows: TGTGCCAGCAGCAAACGGGGGCAGATAAACCAAGAGACCCAGTACTTC.